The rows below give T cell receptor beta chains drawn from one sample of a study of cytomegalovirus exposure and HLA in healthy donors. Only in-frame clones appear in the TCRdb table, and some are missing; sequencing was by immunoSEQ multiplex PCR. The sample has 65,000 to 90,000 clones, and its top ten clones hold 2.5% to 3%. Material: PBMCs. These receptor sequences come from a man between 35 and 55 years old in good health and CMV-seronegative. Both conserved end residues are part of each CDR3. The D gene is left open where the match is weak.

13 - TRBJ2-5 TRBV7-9 CASSLWETETQYF TGTGCCAGCAGCTTATGGGAGACCGAGACCCAGTACTTC
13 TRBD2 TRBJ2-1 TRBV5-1 CASSLPSGASQFF TGCGCCAGCAGCTTACCTAGCGGGGCGTCCCAGTTCTTC
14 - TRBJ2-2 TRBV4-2 CASSQDRFTGELFF TGTGCCAGCAGCCAAGATAGATTCACCGGGGAGCTGTTTTTT
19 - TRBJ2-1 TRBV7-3 CASSLGLTGWRGLYNEQFF TGTGCCAGCAGCTTAGGTCTGACAGGGTGGCGGGGCCTCTACAATGAGCAGTTCTTC
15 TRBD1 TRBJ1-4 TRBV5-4 CASSLVAGGGEKLFF TGTGCCAGCAGCTTGGTCGCAGGGGGCGGTGAAAAACTGTTTTTT
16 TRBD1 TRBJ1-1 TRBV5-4 CASSLGTGFRITEAFF TGTGCCAGCAGCTTGGGGACAGGGTTTCGGATCACTGAAGCTTTCTTT
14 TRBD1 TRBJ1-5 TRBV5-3 CARSPGQSDQPQHF TGTGCCAGAAGCCCGGGACAGTCCGATCAGCCCCAGCATTTT
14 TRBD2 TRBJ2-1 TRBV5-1 CASSLWGGSDEQFF TGCGCCAGCAGCCTCTGGGGAGGGAGCGATGAGCAGTTCTTC
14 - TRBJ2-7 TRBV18 CASSPDRSAYEQYF TGTGCCAGCTCACCAGACAGGTCTGCCTACGAGCAGTACTTC
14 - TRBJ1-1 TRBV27 CASSLYGAGAEAFF TGTGCCAGCAGTTTATACGGGGCGGGGGCTGAAGCTTTCTTT
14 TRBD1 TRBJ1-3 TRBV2 CASKDRGSGNTIYF TGTGCCAGCAAGGACAGGGGCTCTGGAAACACCATATATTTT
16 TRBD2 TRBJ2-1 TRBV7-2 CASSFLSGGRGDEQFF TGTGCCAGCAGCTTCCTTAGCGGGGGCCGGGGGGATGAGCAGTTCTTC
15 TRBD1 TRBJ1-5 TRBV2 CASSRQGQSNQPQHF TGTGCCAGCAGTAGACAGGGACAGAGCAATCAGCCCCAGCATTTT